Listed below are T cell receptor beta chains from one sample, sequenced in a study of T cell clonotyping in hematopoietic cell transplantation. Produced via immunoSEQ multiplex PCR; TCRdb's table is partial and in-frame only. The table lists about 36,000 clones, 80% to 90% of them singletons. Sequenced: peripheral blood mononuclear cells. The origin of the receptors is a woman between 40 and 55 years old in good health. Some clones in this sample may be carry-over from other donors' samples. Each CDR3 is given with its conserved first and last residue. A D gene is named only where the DNA matches it firmly. Not all rows give a size; the values are once, few, many and, for expanded clones, a class.

>TRBV7-9|NA|TRBD1|TRBJ2-7
CASSLNDRGLEQYF
TGTGCCAGCAGCTTGAACGACAGGGGCCTGGAGCAGTACTTC
>TRBV11-2|NA|TRBD1|TRBJ1-4
CASSAWTGYNEKLFF
TGTGCCAGCAGCGCATGGACAGGGTATAATGAAAAACTGTTTTTT
>TRBV19|few|NA|TRBJ1-1
CASSPRTSHTEAFF
TGTGCCAGTAGCCCGCGGACCTCACACACTGAAGCTTTCTTT
>TRBV11-3|once|TRBD2|TRBJ2-2
CASSLAGLAGVTGELFF
TGTGCCAGCAGCTTAGCCGGACTAGCGGGAGTGACCGGGGAGCTGTTTTTT
>TRBV5-1|NA|NA|TRBJ2-2
CASLEGAHTGELFF
TGCGCCAGCCTGGAGGGGGCACACACCGGGGAGCTGTTTTTT
>TRBV29-1|NA|NA|TRBJ2-2
CSAQGTGELFF
TGCAGCGCCCAGGGAACCGGGGAGCTGTTTTTT
>TRBV19|NA|NA|TRBJ1-2
CASTSLGIGYGYTF
TGTGCCAGTACGTCTCTGGGGATCGGCTATGGCTACACCTTC
>TRBV6-1|NA|NA|TRBJ2-3
CASIAGPTDTQYF
TGTGCCAGCATCGCAGGGCCCACAGATACGCAGTATTTT
>TRBV5-1|NA|NA|TRBJ1-2
CASSQDQSPGYTF
TGCGCCAGCAGCCAGGACCAGTCCCCTGGCTACACCTTC
>TRBV28|NA|NA|TRBJ1-4
CASSLDAGENEKLFF
TGTGCCAGCAGTTTGGACGCGGGCGAAAATGAAAAACTGTTTTTT
>TRBV28|NA|TRBD1|TRBJ1-2
CASSPETGGTARGYTF
TGTGCCAGCAGCCCCGAGACAGGGGGCACTGCGCGGGGCTACACCTTC
>TRBV6-5|NA|TRBD1|TRBJ1-2
CASSYSRTGSGGYTF
TGTGCCAGCAGTTACTCACGGACAGGGTCTGGTGGCTACACCTTC
>TRBV2|NA|TRBD2|TRBJ2-1
CATRMASGREQFF
TGTGCCACCCGAATGGCTAGCGGGAGGGAGCAGTTCTTC
>TRBV19|NA|TRBD1|TRBJ1-5
CASSPTGGQPQHF
TGTGCCAGTAGCCCGACAGGGGGACAGCCCCAGCATTTT
>TRBV28|NA|NA|TRBJ1-1
CASSLLSREAFF
TGTGCCAGCAGTTTACTGTCGCGCGAAGCTTTCTTT
>TRBV29-1|NA|NA|TRBJ2-3
CSVEMDTQYF
TGCAGCGTTGAAATGGATACGCAGTATTTT
>TRBV11-1|few|NA|TRBJ1-1
CASSLSPEIEAFF
TGTGCCAGCAGCTTAAGTCCGGAGATTGAAGCTTTCTTT
>TRBV4-1|NA|NA|TRBJ2-5
CASSQAMGGFQETQYF
TGCGCCAGCAGCCAAGCGATGGGGGGATTCCAAGAGACCCAGTACTTC
>TRBV19|NA|TRBD1|TRBJ1-4
CASSTTGGNEKLFF
TGTGCCAGTAGTACTACAGGGGGGAATGAAAAACTGTTTTTT
>TRBV11-2|once|NA|TRBJ2-7
CASSLGSGSDEQYF
TGTGCCAGCAGCTTAGGTTCGGGGAGCGACGAGCAGTACTTC
>TRBV28|NA|NA|TRBJ1-4
CASNTDLTVASNEKLFF
TGTGCCAGCAATACAGATCTGACAGTCGCGTCAAATGAAAAACTGTTTTTT
>TRBV28|NA|NA|TRBJ2-7
CASSLERSRGYEQYF
TGTGCCAGCAGTTTAGAAAGGAGTAGGGGCTACGAGCAGTACTTC
>TRBV27|NA|NA|TRBJ1-1
CASSRRLAVGVGTEAFF
TGTGCCAGCAGCCGTAGGCTGGCGGTAGGGGTTGGAACTGAAGCTTTCTTT
>TRBV7-9|NA|NA|TRBJ1-4
CASSYGGEKLFF
TGTGCCAGCAGCTATGGGGGTGAAAAACTGTTTTTT
>TRBV28|NA|TRBD1|TRBJ1-1
CASSSDRDKAFF
TGTGCCAGCAGTTCAGACAGGGACAAAGCTTTCTTT
>TRBV9|few|NA|TRBJ1-1
CASSVFQGSTEAFF
TGTGCCAGCAGCGTTTTTCAGGGGAGCACTGAAGCTTTCTTT
>TRBV6-5|once|NA|TRBJ1-2
CATRTVNYGYTF
TGTGCCACCCGGACAGTTAACTATGGCTACACCTTC
>TRBV7-2|few|NA|TRBJ1-1
CASSQEGDWNTEAFF
TGTGCCAGCAGCCAGGAGGGAGATTGGAACACTGAAGCTTTCTTT
>TRBV28|NA|TRBD2|TRBJ2-3
CASSLWVTSGSDTQYF
TGTGCCAGCAGTTTATGGGTGACTAGCGGGTCAGATACGCAGTATTTT
>TRBV30|NA|NA|TRBJ2-7
CAWARAAEQYF
TGTGCCTGGGCGCGGGCAGCCGAGCAGTACTTC